This TCR beta chain was captured in a study of CD8 T cells in ankylosing spondylitis. Study-wide points: CD8+ by phenotype, disease-linked clones were relatively rare in peripheral blood. One TCR beta motif, made up of seven to nine highly homologous variants, appeared characteristic of ankylosing spondylitis blood. Some of the motif variants had earlier been found in reactive arthritis patients' fluid and blood.

TCR beta libraries were made by quantitative 5'-RACE with molecular barcodes. TCRdb independently ran MiXCR on the 5' RACE reads; one entry per CDR3 protein. The table has more than 100,000 distinct CDR3 sequences, over 15% seen once. In germline, CDR1 is DFQATT, CDR2 SNEGSKA (reference sequence). CDR3 length: 13 amino acids. In its sample, this clonotype was seen a few times. The antigen is unknown. A read error may account for a junction end that differs from germline. V gene TRBV20-1 combines with J gene TRBJ1-1; D gene unclear. The sequence derives from a male donor with ankylosing spondylitis. The sample taken for sequencing was blood, either unsorted or a sorted T cell fraction (not recorded which). The CDR3 reads CSVRGPWNTEAFF. The CDR3 bases are TGCAGTGTTAGAGGTCCCTGGAACACTGAAGCTTTCTTT.